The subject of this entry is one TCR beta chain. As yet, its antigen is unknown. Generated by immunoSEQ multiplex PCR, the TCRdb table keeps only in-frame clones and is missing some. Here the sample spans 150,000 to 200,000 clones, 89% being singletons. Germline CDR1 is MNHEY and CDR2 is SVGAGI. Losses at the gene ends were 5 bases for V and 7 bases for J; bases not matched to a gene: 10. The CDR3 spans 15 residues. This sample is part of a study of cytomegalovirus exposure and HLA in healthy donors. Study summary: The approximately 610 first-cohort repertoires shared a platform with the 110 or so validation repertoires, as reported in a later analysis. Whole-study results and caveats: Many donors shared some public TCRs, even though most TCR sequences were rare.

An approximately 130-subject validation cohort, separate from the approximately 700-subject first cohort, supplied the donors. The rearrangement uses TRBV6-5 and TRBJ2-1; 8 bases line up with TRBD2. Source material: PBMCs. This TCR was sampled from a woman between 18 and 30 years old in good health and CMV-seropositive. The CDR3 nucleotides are TGTGCCAGCAGTAGTTCGGGAGGGCCGGGGAATGAGCAGTTCTTC. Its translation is CASSSSGGPGNEQFF.